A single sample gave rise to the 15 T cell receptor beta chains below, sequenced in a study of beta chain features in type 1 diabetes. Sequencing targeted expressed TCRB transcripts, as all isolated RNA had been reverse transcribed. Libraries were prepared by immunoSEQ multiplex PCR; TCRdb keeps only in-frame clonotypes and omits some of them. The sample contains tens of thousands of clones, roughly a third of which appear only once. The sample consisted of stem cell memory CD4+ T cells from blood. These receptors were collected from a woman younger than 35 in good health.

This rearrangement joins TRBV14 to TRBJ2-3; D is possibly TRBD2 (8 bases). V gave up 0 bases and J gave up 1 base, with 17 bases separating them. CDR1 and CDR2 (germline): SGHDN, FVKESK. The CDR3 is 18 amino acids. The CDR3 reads CASSQDGRGRIGTDTQYF. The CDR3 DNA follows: TGTGCCAGCAGCCAAGACGGGAGGGGGCGTATCGGCACAGATACGCAGTATTTT.

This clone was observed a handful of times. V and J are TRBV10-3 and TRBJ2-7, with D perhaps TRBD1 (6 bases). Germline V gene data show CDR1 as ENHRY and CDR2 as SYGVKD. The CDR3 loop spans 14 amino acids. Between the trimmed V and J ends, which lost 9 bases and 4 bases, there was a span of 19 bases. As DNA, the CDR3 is TGTGCCATGCCACCCTTGTGGACAGTATACGAGCAGTACTTC. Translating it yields CAMPPLWTVYEQYF.

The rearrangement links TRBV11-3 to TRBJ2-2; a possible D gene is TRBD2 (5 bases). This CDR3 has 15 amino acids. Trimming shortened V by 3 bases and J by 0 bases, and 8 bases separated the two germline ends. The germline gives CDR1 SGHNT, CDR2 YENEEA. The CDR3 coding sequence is TGTGCCAGCAGCTTGGGGAGAACGAACACCGGGGAGCTGTTTTTT. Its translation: CASSLGRTNTGELFF.

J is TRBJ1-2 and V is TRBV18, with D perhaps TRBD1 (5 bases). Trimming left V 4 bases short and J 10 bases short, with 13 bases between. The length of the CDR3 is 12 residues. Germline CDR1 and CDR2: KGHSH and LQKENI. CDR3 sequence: CASSLDSPDYTF. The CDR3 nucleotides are TGTGCCAGCTCACTTGACAGTCCCGACTACACCTTC. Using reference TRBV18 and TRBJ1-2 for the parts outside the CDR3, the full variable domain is NAGVMQNPRHLVRRRGQEARLRCSPMKGHSHVYWYRQLPEEGLKFMVYLQKENIIDESGMPKERFSAEFPKEGPSILRIQQVVRGDSAAYFCASSLDSPDYTFGSGTRLTVV.

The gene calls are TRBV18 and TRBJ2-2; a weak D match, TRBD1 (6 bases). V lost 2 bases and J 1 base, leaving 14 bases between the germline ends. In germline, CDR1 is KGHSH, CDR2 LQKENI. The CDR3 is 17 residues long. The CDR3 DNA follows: TGTGCCAGCTCACCAAGCTTGGGGGCTGGGAACACCGGGGAGCTGTTTTTT. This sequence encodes CASSPSLGAGNTGELFF.

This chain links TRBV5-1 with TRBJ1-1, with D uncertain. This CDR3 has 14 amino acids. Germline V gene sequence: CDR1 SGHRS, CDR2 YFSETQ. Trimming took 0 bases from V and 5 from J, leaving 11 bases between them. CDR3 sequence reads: CASSLAAGVTEAFF. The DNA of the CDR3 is TGCGCCAGCAGCTTGGCCGCGGGTGTGACTGAAGCTTTCTTT.

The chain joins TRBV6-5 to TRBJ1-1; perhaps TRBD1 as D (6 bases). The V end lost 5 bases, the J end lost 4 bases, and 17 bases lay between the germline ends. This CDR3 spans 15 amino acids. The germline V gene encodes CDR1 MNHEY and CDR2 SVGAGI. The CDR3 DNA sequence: TGTGCCAGCAGTACCTTACAGGGAACCACCACTGAAGCTTTCTTT. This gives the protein CASSTLQGTTTEAFF.

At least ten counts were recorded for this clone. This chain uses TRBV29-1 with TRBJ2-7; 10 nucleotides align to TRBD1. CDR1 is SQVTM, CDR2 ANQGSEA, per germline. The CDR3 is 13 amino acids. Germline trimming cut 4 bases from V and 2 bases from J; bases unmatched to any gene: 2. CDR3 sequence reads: CSVAGQGTYEQYF. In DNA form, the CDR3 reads TGCAGCGTTGCGGGACAGGGGACCTACGAGCAGTACTTC.

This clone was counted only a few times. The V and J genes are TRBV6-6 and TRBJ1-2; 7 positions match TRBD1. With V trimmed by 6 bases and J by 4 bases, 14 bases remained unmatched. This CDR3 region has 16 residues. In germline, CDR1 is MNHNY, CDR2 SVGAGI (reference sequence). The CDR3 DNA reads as TGTGCCAGCAGCCGTGCCCGTGCAGGGGGGAGCTATGGCTACACCTTC. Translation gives CASSRARAGGSYGYTF.

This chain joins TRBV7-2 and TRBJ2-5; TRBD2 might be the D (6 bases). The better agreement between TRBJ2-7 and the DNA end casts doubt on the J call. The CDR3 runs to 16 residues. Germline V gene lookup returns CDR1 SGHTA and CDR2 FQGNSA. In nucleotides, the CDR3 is TGTGCCAGCAGCTTAGGACTTCTCCTGGGGAGGTACGAGCAGTACTTC. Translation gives CASSLGLLLGRYEQYF.

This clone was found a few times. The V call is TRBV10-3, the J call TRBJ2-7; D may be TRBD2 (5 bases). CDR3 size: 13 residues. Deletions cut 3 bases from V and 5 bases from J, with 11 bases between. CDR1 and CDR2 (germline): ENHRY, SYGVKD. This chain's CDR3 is CAISDREGDEQYF. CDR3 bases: TGTGCCATCAGTGATAGAGAGGGAGACGAGCAGTACTTC.

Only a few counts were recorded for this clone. The CDR3 DNA reads TGCGCCAGCAGCCAGCAGACAGGGGGCGCCTATGGCTACACCTTC. Amino acids: CASSQQTGGAYGYTF. J is TRBJ1-2 and V is TRBV4-1; the match to TRBD1 covers 10 bases. This CDR3 has 15 residues. Germline V gene lookup returns CDR1 MGHRA and CDR2 YSYEKL. V trimming: 3 bases; J trimming: 4 bases; junction bases outside the gene matches: 5.

CDR3 sequence reads: CASSRSAGGSGNTIYF. CDR3 DNA: TGTGCCAGCAGCCGAAGCGCAGGGGGCTCTGGAAACACCATATATTTT. The chain couples TRBV11-2 to TRBJ1-3; 7 bases agree with TRBD1. The CDR3 loop spans 16 amino acids. The V segment lost 5 bases and the J segment 0 bases; nucleotides outside the gene matches: 7. Germline CDR1 reads SGHAT; CDR2 reads FQNNGV.

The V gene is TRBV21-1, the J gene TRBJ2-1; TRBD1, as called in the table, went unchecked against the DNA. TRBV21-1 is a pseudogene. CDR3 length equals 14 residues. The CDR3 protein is CASSPQDRVQEQFF. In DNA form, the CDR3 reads TGTGCCAGCAGTCCCCAAGACAGGGTCCAGGAGCAGTTCTTC.

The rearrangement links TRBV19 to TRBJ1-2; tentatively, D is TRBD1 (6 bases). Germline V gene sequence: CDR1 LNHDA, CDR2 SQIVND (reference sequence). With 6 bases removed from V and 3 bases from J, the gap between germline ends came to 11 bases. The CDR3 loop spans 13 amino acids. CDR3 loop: CASSGQYDYGYTF. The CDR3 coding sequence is TGTGCCAGTAGCGGACAGTATGACTATGGCTACACCTTC.